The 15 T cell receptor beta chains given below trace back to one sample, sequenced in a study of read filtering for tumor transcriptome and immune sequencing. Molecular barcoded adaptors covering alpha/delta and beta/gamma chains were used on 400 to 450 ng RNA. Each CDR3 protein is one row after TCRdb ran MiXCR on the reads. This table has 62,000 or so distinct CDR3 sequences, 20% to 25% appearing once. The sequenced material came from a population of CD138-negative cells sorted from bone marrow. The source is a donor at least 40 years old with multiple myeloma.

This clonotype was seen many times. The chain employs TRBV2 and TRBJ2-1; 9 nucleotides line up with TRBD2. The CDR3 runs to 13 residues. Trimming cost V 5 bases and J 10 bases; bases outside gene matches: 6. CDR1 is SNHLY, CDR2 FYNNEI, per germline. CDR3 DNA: TGTGCCAGCAGTAAAAGCGGGAGGTCGGAGCAGTTCTTC. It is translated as CASSKSGRSEQFF.

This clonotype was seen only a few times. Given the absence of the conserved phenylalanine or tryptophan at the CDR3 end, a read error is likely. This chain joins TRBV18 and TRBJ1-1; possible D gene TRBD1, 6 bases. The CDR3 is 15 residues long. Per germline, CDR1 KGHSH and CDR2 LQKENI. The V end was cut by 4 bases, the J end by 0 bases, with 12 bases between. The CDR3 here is CASSQRTAMNTEAFL. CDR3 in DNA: TGTGCCAGCTCACAAAGGACAGCGATGAACACTGAAGCTTTCCTT.

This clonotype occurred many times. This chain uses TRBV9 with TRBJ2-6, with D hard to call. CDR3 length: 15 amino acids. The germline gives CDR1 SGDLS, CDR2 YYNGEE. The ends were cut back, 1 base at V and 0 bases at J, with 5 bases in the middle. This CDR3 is CASSVMDSGANVLTF. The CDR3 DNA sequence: TGTGCCAGCAGCGTAATGGACTCTGGGGCCAACGTCCTGACTTTC. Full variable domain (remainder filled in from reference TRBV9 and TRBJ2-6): DSGVTQTPKHLITATGQRVTLRCSPRSGDLSVYWYQQSLDQGLQFLIQYYNGEERAKGNILERFSAQQFPDLHSELNLSSLELGDSALYFCASSVMDSGANVLTFGAGSRLTVL.

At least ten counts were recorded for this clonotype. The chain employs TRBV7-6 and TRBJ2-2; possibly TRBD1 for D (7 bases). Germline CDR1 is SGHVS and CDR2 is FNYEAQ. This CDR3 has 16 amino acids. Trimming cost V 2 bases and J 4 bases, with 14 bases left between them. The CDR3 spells CASSLSQGGLTGELFF. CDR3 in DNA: TGTGCCAGCAGCTTATCCCAGGGGGGCCTCACCGGGGAGCTGTTTTTT.

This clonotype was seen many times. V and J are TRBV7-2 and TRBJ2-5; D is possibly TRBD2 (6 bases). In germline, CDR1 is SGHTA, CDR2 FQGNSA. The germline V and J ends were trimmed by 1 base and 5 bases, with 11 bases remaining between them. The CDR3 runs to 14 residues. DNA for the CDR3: TGTGCCAGCAGCTTAGGGCGAACTAGCGAGACCCAGTACTTC. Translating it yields CASSLGRTSETQYF.

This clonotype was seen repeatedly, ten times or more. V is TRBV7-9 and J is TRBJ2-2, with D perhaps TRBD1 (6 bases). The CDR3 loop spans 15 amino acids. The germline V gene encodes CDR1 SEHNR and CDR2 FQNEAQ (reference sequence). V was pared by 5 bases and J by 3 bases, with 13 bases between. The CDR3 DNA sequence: TGTGCCAGCAGCGGCGGCAGGGGCGACACCGGGGAGCTGTTTTTT. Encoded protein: CASSGGRGDTGELFF. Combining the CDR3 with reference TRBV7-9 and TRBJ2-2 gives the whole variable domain DTGVSQNPRHKITKRGQNVTFRCDPISEHNRLYWYRQTLGQGPEFLTYFQNEAQLEKSRLLSDRFSAERPKGSFSTLEIQRTEQGDSAMYLCASSGGRGDTGELFFGEGSRLTVL.

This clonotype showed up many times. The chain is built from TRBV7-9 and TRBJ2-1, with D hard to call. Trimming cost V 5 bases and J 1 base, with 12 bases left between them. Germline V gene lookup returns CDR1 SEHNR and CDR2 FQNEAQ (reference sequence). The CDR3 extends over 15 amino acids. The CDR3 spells CASSAGVVSYNEQFF. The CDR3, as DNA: TGTGCCAGCAGCGCCGGCGTGGTGTCCTACAATGAGCAGTTCTTC.

The CDR3 loop is CASSLQKNTEAFF. For the CDR3, the DNA is TGTGCCAGCAGCTTACAGAAGAACACTGAAGCTTTCTTT. The gene calls are TRBV7-3 and TRBJ1-1; D gene uncertain. The CDR3 spans 13 residues. V was clipped by 2 bases and J by 1 base, with 5 bases between them. Germline V lookup: CDR1 SGHTA, CDR2 FQGTGA.

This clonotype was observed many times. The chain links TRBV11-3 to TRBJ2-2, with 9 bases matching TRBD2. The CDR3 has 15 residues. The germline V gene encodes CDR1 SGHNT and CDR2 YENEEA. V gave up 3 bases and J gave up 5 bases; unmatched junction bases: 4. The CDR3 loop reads CASSFRLADTGELFF. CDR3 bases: TGTGCCAGCAGCTTCAGACTAGCGGATACCGGGGAGCTGTTTTTT.

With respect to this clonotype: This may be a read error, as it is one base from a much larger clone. The CDR3 DNA is TGTGCCAACAGCAGGACTTTGAACACTGAAGCTTTCTTT. It codes for CANSRTLNTEAFF. The rearrangement uses TRBV14 and TRBJ1-1; D ambiguous. The length of the CDR3 is 13 residues. Germline V CDR1 and CDR2: SGHDN, FVKESK. Full variable domain (missing parts from reference TRBV14 and TRBJ1-1): EAGVTQFPSHSVIEKGQTVTLRCDPISGHDNLYWYRRVMGKEIKFLLHFVKESKQDESGMPNNRFLAERTGGTYSTLKVQPAELEDSGVYFCANSRTLNTEAFFGQGTRLTVV.

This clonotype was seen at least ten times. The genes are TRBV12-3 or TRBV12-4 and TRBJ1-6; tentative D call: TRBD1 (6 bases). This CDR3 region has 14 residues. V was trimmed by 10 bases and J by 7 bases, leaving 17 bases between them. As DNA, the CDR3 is TGTGCCACCTCGGCGGGGGGCTCGAATTCACCCCTCCACTTT. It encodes CATSAGGSNSPLHF.

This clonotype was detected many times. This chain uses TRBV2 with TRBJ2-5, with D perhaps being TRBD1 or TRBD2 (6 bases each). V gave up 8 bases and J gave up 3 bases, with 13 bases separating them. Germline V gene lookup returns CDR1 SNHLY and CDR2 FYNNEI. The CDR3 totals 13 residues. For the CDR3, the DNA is TGTGCCAGCGGGTGGGGGGCGGAAGAGACCCAGTACTTC. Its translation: CASGWGAEETQYF. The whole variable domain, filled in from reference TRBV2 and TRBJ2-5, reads EPEVTQTPSHQVTQMGQEVILRCVPISNHLYFYWYRQILGQKVEFLVSFYNNEISEKSEIFDDQFSVERPDGSNFTLKIRSTKLEDSAMYFCASGWGAEETQYFGPGTRLLVL.

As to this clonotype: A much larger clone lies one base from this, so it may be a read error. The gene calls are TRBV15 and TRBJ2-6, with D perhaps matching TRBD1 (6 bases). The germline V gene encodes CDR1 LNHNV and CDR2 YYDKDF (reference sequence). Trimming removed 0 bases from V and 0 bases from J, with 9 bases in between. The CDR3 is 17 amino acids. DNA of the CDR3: TGTGCCACCAGCAGAGATCTCAGGGGCTCTGGGGCCAACGTCCTGACTTTC. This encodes CATSRDLRGSGANVLTF.

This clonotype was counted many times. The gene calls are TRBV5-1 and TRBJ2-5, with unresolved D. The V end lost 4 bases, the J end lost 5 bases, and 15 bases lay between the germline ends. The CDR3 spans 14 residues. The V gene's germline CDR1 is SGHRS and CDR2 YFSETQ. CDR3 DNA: TGCGCCAGCAGCCCGGCCCGGGTGGGGGAGACCCAGTACTTC. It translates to CASSPARVGETQYF.

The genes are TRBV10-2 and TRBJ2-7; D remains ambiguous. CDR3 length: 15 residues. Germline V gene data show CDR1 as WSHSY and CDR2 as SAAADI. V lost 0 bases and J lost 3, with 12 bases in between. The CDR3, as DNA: TGCGCCAGCAGTGAGTCGCGATCTTCCCTCTACGAGCAGTACTTC. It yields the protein CASSESRSSLYEQYF.